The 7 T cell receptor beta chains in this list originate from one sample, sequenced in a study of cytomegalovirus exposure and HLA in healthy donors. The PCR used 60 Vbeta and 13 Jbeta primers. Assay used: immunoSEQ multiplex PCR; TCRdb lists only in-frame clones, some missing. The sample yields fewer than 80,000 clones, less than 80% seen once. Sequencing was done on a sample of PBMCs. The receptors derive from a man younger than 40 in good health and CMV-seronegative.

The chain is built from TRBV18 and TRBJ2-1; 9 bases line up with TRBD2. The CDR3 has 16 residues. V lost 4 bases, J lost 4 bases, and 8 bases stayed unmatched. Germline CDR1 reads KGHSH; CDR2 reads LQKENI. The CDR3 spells CASSQGGTSTYNEQFF. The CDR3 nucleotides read TGTGCCAGCTCACAGGGGGGGACTAGCACATACAATGAGCAGTTCTTC. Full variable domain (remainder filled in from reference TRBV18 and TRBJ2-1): NAGVMQNPRHLVRRRGQEARLRCSPMKGHSHVYWYRQLPEEGLKFMVYLQKENIIDESGMPKERFSAEFPKEGPSILRIQQVVRGDSAAYFCASSQGGTSTYNEQFFGPGTRLTVL.

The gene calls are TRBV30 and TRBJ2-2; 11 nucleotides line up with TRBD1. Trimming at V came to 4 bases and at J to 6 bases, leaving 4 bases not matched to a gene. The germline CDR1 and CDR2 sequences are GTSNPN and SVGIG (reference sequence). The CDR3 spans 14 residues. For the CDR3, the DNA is TGTGCCTGGAAGGGACAGGGGGTAGCCGGGGAGCTGTTTTTT. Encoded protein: CAWKGQGVAGELFF.

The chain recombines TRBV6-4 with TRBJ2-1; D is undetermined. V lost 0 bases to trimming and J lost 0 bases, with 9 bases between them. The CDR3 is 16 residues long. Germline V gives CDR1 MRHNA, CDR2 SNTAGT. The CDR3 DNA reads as TGTGCCAGCAGTGACTCGAGCATAAGCTCCTACAATGAGCAGTTCTTC. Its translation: CASSDSSISSYNEQFF.

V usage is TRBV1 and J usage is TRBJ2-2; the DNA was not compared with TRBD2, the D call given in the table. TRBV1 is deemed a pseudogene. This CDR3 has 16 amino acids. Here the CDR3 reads CTSSQEPDSNTGELFF. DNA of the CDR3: TGCACCAGCAGCCAAGAACCGGACTCTAACACCGGGGAGCTGTTTTTT.

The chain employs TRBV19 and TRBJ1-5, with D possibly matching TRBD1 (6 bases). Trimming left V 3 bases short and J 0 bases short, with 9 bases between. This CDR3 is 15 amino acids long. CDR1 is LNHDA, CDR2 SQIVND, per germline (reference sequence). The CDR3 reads CASSMDSYSNQPQHF. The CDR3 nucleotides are TGTGCCAGTAGTATGGACAGTTATAGCAATCAGCCCCAGCATTTT.

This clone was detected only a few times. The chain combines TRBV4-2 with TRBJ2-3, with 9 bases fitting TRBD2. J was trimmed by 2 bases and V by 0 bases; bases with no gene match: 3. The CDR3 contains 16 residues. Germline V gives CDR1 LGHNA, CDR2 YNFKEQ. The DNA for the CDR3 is TGTGCCAGCAGCCAAGATCGCGGGGGGGCCACAGATACGCAGTATTTT. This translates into CASSQDRGGATDTQYF.

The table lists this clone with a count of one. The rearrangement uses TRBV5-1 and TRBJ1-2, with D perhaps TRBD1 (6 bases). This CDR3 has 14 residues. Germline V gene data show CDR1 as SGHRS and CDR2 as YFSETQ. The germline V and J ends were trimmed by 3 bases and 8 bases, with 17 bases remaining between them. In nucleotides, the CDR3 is TGCGCCAGCAGCTCCTTACAGGGTGGGATCGGCTACACCTTC. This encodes CASSSLQGGIGYTF.